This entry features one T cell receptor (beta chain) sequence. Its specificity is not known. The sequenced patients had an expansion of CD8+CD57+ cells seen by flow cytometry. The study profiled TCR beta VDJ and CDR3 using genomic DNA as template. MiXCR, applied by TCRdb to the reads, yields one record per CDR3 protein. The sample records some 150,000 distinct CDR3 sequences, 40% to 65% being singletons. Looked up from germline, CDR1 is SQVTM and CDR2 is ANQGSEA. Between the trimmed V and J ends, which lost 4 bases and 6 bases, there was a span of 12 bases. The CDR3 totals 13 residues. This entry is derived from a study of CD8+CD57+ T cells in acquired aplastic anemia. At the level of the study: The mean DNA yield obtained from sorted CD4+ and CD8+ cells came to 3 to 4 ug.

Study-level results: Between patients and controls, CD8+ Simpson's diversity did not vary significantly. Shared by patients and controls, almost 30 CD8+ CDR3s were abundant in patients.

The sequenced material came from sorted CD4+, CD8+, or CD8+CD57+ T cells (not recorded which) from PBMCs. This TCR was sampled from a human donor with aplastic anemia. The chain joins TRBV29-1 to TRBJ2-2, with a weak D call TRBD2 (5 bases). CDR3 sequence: CSVAEGLAGELFF. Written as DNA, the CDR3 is TGCAGCGTTGCCGAGGGTCTGGCCGGGGAGCTGTTTTTT.